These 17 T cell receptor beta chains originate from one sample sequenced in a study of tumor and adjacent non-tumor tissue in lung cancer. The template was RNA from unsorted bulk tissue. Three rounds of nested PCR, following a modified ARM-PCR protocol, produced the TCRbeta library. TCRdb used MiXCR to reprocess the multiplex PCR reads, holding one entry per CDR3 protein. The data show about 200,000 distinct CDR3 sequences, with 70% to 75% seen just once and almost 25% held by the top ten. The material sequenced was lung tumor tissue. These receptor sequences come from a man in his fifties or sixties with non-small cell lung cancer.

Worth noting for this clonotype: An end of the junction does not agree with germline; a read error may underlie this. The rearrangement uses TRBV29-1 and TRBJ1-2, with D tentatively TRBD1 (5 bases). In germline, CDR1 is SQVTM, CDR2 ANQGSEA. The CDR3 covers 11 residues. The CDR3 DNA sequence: TGCAGCGTTGAGGGGGACTATGGCTACTCCTTC. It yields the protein CSVEGDYGYSF.

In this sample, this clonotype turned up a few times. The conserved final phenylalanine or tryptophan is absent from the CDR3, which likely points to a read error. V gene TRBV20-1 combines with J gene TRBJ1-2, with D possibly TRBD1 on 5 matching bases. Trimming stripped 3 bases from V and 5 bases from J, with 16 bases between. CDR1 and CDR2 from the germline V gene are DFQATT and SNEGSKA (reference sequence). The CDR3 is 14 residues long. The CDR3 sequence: CSASPLGKGYGYTS. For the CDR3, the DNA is TGCAGTGCTAGTCCTCTTGGGAAGGGGTATGGCTACACCTCC.

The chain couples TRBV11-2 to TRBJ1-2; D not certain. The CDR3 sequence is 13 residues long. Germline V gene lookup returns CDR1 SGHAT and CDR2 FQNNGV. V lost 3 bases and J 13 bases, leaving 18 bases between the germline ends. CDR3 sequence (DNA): TGTGCCAGCAGCTTTCGAGACAAGGTCGGCCGCACCTTC. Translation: CASSFRDKVGRTF. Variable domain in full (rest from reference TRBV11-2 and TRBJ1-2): EAGVAQSPRYKIIEKRQSVAFWCNPISGHATLYWYQQILGQGPKLLIQFQNNGVVDDSQLPKDRFSAERLKGVDSTLKIQPAKLEDSAVYLCASSFRDKVGRTFGSGTRLTVV.

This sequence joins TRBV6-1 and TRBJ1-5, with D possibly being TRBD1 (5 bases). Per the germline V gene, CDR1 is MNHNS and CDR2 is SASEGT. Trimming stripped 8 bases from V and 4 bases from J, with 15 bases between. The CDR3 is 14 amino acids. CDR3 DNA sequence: TGTGCCAGCTGTTACAGGTTAAGGAATCAGCCCCAGCATTTT. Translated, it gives CASCYRLRNQPQHF.

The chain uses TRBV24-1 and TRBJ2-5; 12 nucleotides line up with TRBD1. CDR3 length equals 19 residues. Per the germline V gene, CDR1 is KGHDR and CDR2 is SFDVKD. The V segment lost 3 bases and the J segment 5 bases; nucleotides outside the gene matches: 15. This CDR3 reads CATSDPSRGTGGVRETQYF. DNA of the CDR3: TGTGCCACCAGTGATCCATCCAGGGGGACAGGGGGCGTGAGGGAGACCCAGTACTTC.

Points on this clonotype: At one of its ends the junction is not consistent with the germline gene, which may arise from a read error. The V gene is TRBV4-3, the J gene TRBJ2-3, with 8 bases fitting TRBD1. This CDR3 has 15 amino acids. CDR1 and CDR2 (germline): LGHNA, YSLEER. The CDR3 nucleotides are TGCGCCAGCAGCCACGGACAGGGCGGCACAGGTACGCAGTATTTT. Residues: CASSHGQGGTGTQYF.

CDR3 amino acids: CSVPQTSLSFYNEQFF. The DNA for the CDR3 is TGCAGCGTTCCTCAAACTAGCTTGAGCTTCTACAATGAGCAGTTCTTC. The V call is TRBV29-1, the J call TRBJ2-1; tentative D call: TRBD2 (6 bases). CDR1 and CDR2 from the germline V gene are SQVTM and ANQGSEA. CDR3 length: 16 amino acids. V lost 5 bases and J lost 3, with 20 bases in between.

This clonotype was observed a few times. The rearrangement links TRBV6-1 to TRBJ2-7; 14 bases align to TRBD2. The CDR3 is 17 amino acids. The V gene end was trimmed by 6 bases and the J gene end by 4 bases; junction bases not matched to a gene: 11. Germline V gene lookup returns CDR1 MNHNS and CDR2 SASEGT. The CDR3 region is CASRDRLGTSGGYEQYF. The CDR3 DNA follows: TGTGCCAGCAGAGACAGATTGGGGACTAGCGGGGGTTACGAGCAGTACTTC.

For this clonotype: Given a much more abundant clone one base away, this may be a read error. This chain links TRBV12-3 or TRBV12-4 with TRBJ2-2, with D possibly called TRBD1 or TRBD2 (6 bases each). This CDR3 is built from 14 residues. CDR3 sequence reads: CASSFVGGTGELLF. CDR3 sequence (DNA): TGTGCCAGCAGTTTCGTCGGGGGCACCGGGGAGCTGTTATTT.

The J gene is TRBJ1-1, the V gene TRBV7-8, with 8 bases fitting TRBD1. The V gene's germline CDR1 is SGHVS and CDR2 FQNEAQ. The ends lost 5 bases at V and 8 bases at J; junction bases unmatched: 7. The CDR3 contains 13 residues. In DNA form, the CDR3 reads TGTGCCAGCAGCCAGGGACAGGTCGCGGAAGCTTTCTTT. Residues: CASSQGQVAEAFF. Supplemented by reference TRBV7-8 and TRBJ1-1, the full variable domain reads GAGVSQSPRYKVAKRGQDVALRCDPISGHVSLFWYQQALGQGPEFLTYFQNEAQLDKSGLPSDRFFAERPEGSVSTLKIQRTQQEDSAVYLCASSQGQVAEAFFGQGTRLTVV.

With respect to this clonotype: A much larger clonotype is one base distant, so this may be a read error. The CDR3 nucleotides are TGTGCCAGCAGTTCCCCGGGGGGGTGGACTAAAGCTTTCTTT. Amino acid sequence: CASSSPGGWTKAFF. This chain joins TRBV12-3 or TRBV12-4 and TRBJ1-1; the D gene is possibly TRBD1 (5 bases). V was cut by 4 bases and J by 9 bases, with 18 bases left in between. CDR3 length equals 14 residues.

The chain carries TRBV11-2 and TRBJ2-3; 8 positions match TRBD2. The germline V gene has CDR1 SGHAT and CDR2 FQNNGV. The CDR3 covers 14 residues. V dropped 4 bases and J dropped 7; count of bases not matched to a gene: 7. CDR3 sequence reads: CASSSLAGVNTQYF. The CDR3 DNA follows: TGTGCCAGCAGCTCCCTAGCGGGTGTAAATACGCAGTATTTT.

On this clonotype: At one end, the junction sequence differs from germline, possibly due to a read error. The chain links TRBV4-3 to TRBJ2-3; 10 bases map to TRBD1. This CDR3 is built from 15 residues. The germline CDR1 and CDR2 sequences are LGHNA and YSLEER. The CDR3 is CTSSQGQGQPDTQYF. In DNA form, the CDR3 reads TGCACCAGCAGCCAGGGACAGGGGCAGCCAGATACGCAGTATTTT.

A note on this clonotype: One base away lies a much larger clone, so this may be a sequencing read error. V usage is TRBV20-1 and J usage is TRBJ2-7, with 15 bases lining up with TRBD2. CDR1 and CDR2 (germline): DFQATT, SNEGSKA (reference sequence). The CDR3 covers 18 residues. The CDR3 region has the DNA TGCCGTGCCGAACCCCGGACTAGCGGGAGGGGATCCCCCTACGAGCAGTACTTC. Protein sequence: CRAEPRTSGRGSPYEQYF.

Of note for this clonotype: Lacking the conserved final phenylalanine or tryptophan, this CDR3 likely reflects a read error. In DNA form, the CDR3 reads TGTGCCAGCAGCACCGGACAGGGGACAGATACGCAGTATTTA. Its translation is CASSTGQGTDTQYL. The chain links TRBV11-3 to TRBJ2-3, with TRBD1 identical over 9 bases. V lost 5 bases to trimming and J lost 3 bases; unmatched junction nucleotides: 3. The CDR3 has 14 residues. Germline lookup yields CDR1 SGHNT and CDR2 YENEEA.

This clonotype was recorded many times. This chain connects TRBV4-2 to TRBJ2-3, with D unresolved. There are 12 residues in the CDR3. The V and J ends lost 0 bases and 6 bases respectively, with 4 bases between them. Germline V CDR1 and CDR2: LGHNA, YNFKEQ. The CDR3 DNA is TGTGCCAGCAGCCAAGATTTTGATACGCAGTATTTT. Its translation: CASSQDFDTQYF.

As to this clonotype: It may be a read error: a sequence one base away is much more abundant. CDR3 in amino acids: CASSSTRANTQYF. Here the CDR3 DNA reads TGTGCCAGCAGCTCTACCAGGGCCAATACGCAGTATTTT. The chain couples TRBV12-3 or TRBV12-4 to TRBJ2-3; a weak D match, TRBD1 (5 bases). The V end lost 6 bases, the J end lost 7 bases, and 14 bases lay between the germline ends. This CDR3 spans 13 amino acids.